This is a list of T cell receptor beta chains from one sample in a study of early T cells in non-severe SARS-CoV-2 infection. TCRdb called the 5' RACE reads again in MiXCR, with one record for every CDR3 protein. The sample shows tens of thousands of distinct CDR3 sequences, approximately 14% of them seen only once. Sequencing was performed on whole blood. Receptors originate from an adult who was a healthcare worker with PCR-confirmed SARS-CoV-2 infection or an uninfected control (not recorded which). The CDR3 runs from the conserved cysteine through the conserved F or W. The D gene is left open where the match is weak. Size tells how often a clone was seen (once, few, many) or the class of an expanded clone, and some rows leave it out.

>NA|TRBJ1-1|many|TRBV20-1
CSARLLGGASTEAFF
TGCAGTGCCAGATTGCTGGGGGGCGCGAGCACTGAAGCTTTCTTT
>NA|TRBJ1-1|NA|TRBV30
CAWSFPGGGNTEAFF
TGTGCCTGGAGTTTTCCTGGGGGGGGGAACACTGAAGCTTTCTTT
>TRBD1|TRBJ1-4|few|TRBV4-2
CASSQPLGQGDEKLFF
TGTGCCAGCAGCCAACCCCTCGGACAGGGTGACGAAAAACTGTTTTTT
>NA|TRBJ1-4|few|TRBV11-2
CASSFGQINEKLFF
TGTGCCAGCAGCTTCGGACAGATTAATGAAAAACTGTTTTTT
>NA|TRBJ2-4|few|TRBV29-1
CSVSKVAKNIQYF
TGCAGCGTTTCAAAAGTAGCCAAAAACATTCAGTACTTC
>NA|TRBJ2-3|NA|TRBV12-3/TRBV12-4
CASRMSEGQYF
TGTGCCAGCAGAATGTCTGAGGGGCAGTATTTT
>NA|TRBJ1-1|many|TRBV5-6
CASSLEATEAFF
TGTGCCAGCAGCTTGGAGGCTACTGAAGCTTTCTTT
>NA|TRBJ1-2|few|TRBV29-1
CSVDKLGYTF
TGCAGCGTTGATAAGTTGGGCTACACCTTC
>NA|TRBJ2-7|NA|TRBV29-1
CSVVLRARGSYEQYF
TGCAGCGTTGTCCTCAGGGCTAGGGGATCCTACGAGCAGTACTTC
>NA|TRBJ2-2|NA|TRBV11-2
CASSLDHGFGELFF
TGTGCCAGCAGCTTAGATCATGGATTCGGAGAGCTGTTTTTT